This TCR beta chain emerged from a study of Ad26.COV2.S vaccination and SARS-CoV-2 variants. The germline gives CDR1 SGHAT, CDR2 FQNNGV. CDR3 length: 12 residues. Notes on this clone: Its antigen is not identified. One end of the junction fails to match germline, which may point to a read error.

Measured with immunoSEQ multiplex PCR; TCRdb has only the in-frame clones, and not every one. Here the sample spans about 350,000 clones, 90% to 95% being singletons. Study results and limitations: Vaccine recipients posted higher spike-specific TCR breadth than their placebo counterparts. Reports say spike-specific CD8+ and CD4+ T cell responses covered substantial breadth after vaccination.

This material consisted of peripheral blood, taken after recovery from COVID-19. J is TRBJ2-1 and V is TRBV11-2; weak D call: TRBD1 (6 bases). The source of this sequence is a human donor who had recovered from COVID-19. The DNA of the CDR3 is TGTGCCAGCAGCCAAGAAAGGAGGACAGCTATCTTC. Its translation is CASSQERRTAIF.